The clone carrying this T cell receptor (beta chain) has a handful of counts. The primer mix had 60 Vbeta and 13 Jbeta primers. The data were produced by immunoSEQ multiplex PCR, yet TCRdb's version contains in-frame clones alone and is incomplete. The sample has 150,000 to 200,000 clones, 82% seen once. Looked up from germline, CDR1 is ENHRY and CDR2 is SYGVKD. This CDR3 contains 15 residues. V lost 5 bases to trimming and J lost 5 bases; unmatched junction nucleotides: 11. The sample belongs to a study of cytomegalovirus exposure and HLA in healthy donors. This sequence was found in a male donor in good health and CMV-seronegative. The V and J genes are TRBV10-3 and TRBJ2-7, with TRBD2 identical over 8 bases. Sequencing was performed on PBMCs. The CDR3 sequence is CAISTPRGAMHEQYF. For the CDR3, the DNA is TGTGCCATCAGTACCCCGCGGGGGGCTATGCACGAGCAGTACTTC.